This T cell receptor beta chain was identified during a study of early T cells in non-severe SARS-CoV-2 infection. Study in general: Sequencing used unsorted whole-blood bulk RNA, so chains lack pairing. Study-wide results and limits: Anti-spike CD8 responses were favored by VDJdb matching, which missed private and CD4 specificities.

This clonotype was detected only a few times. The antigen is unknown. There are 15 residues in the CDR3. In germline, CDR1 is SGHVS, CDR2 FNYEAQ. The ends were cut back, 0 bases at V and 3 bases at J, with 12 bases in the middle. Individual cDNA molecules received unique molecular identifiers. MiXCR was run by TCRdb on the 5' RACE reads, yielding one entry per CDR3 protein. The sample has roughly 47,000 distinct CDR3 sequences, about 6.3% seen once; the top ten hold about 2.8%. The genes are TRBV7-6 and TRBJ2-7; D perhaps matches TRBD1 (5 bases). The clonotype originates from an adult who was a healthcare worker with PCR-confirmed SARS-CoV-2 infection or an uninfected control (not recorded which). Here the sequenced sample was whole blood, taken at baseline. CDR3 nucleotide sequence: TGTGCCAGCAGCTTAGCGCTGGCCAGGGTCTACGAGCAGTACTTC. Protein sequence: CASSLALARVYEQYF.